The T cell receptor (beta chain) under discussion was sequenced for a study of blood T cell repertoires in COVID-19. Whole-study context: Samples representing acute and convalescent COVID-19 were sourced from the United States, Italy and Spain.

Donors of Cohort 3 who recovered were those that had two negative PCRs, clearance, or symptom resolution. The V and J ends lost 9 bases and 2 bases respectively, with 10 bases between them. The germline CDR1 and CDR2 sequences are LNHDA and SQIVND (reference sequence). The CDR3 contains 13 residues. The table came from immunoSEQ multiplex PCR; TCRdb's copy has only in-frame clones and leaves some out. The table has 150,000 to 200,000 clones, roughly 82% seen once. Source material: PBMCs or T cells enriched from blood (not recorded which). The chain links TRBV19 to TRBJ1-4, with a tentative D call TRBD1 (5 bases). This sequence was found in a middle-aged man who had recovered from COVID-19. CDR3: CASRVVTNEKLFF. The CDR3 DNA reads TGTGCCAGCAGGGTTGTCACTAATGAAAAACTGTTTTTT.